This TCR beta chain originates from a study of T cell repertoires in aging, cancer and after chemotherapy. Overall study context: Pre- and post-chemotherapy samples were paired from chronic lymphocytic leukemia patients treated with fludarabine- or bendamustine-based regimens.

Multiplex touch-down PCR with TRB-A/B primers amplified rearranged V-D-J TRB sequences. TCRdb reprocessed the multiplex PCR reads with MiXCR, giving one entry per CDR3 protein. The sample records around 6,100 distinct CDR3 sequences, about 29% being singletons. This CDR3 spans 15 amino acids. Germline trimming cut 5 bases from V and 2 bases from J; bases unmatched to any gene: 2. CDR1 is SGHRS, CDR2 YFSETQ, per germline. Only a few counts were recorded for this clonotype. Antigen: not known. Findings of the study overall: Loss of evenness, beyond lost richness, contributed to age-related TCR diversity decline in cancer patients. In hematological cancer patients, infiltrated lymphoid organs may have impaired thymic emigration or peripheral T cell expansion. Compared with age-matched healthy donors, untreated hematological or solid cancer patients showed higher blood TCR clonality.

The template was genomic DNA from peripheral blood, not RNA. The rearrangement links TRBV5-1 to TRBJ2-2; TRBD2 aligns across 11 bases. This sequence was found in a human donor with a blood cancer. The donor label of this sample is uncertain. Sample: blood. The CDR3 protein is CASRLAGGNTGELFF. For the CDR3, the DNA is TGCGCCAGCAGGCTAGCGGGGGGTAACACCGGGGAGCTGTTTTTT.